Detailed here is one TCR beta chain. In the authors' methods: Nucleated cell number was recorded as an estimate derived from reference gene primer amplification. Assay: immunoSEQ multiplex PCR; the TCRdb copy retains only in-frame clones and omits some. V, J and clone size are those of that table, while D and trimming were read from the DNA. Among tens of thousands of clones listed, 75% to 90% were seen once. The data were taken from a study of blood T cell repertoires in COVID-19. Turning to the study itself: Specimens from acute and convalescent COVID-19 originated in the United States, Italy and Spain. T cells, B-cell-depleted T cells, or PBMCs provided the cDNA or gDNA that served as material.

Germline CDR1 and CDR2: SGHRS and YFSETQ. The CDR3 runs to 16 residues. After removal of 0 bases from V and 6 bases from J, the junction contained 4 bases not matched to a gene. The gene calls are TRBV5-1 and TRBJ2-1, with 12 bases fitting TRBD1. Specimen: peripheral blood. The origin of this receptor is a male donor with acute or convalescent COVID-19. The CDR3 is CASSLDGTGGLNEQFF. DNA of the CDR3: TGCGCCAGCAGCTTGGACGGGACAGGGGGCCTCAATGAGCAGTTCTTC.